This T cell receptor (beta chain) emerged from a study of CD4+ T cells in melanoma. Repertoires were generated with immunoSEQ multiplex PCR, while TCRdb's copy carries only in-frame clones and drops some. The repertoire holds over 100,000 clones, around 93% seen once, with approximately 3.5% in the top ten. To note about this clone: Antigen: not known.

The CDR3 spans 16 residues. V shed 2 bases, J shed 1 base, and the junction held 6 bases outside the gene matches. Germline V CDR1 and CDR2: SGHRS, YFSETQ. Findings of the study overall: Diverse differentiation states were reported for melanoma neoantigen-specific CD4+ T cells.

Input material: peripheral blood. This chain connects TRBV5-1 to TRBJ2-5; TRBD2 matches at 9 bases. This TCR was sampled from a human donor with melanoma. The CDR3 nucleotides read TGCGCCAGCAGCTTATTCGCTAGCGGGGCCCAAGAGACCCAGTACTTC. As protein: CASSLFASGAQETQYF.